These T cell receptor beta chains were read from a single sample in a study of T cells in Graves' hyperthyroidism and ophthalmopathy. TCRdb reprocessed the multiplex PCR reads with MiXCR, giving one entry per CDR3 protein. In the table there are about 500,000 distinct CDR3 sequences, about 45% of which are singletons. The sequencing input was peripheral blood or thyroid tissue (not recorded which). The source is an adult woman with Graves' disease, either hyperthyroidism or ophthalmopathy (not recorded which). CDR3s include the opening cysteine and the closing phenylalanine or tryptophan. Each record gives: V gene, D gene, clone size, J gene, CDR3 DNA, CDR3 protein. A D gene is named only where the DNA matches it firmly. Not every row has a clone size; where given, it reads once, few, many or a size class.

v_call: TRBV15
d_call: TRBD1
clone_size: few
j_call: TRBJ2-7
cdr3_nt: TGTGCCACCAGCAGATTCCAGGGGGTCTACGAGCAGTACTTC
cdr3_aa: CATSRFQGVYEQYF

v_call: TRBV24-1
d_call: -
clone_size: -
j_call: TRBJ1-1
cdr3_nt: TGTGCCACCAGTGATAGGGGCGACACTGAAGCTTTCTTT
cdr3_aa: CATSDRGDTEAFF

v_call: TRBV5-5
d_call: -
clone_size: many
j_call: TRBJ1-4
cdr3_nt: TGTGCCAGCAGCCTATCCCCCGTAGGAGCTAATGAAAAACTGTTTTTT
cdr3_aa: CASSLSPVGANEKLFF

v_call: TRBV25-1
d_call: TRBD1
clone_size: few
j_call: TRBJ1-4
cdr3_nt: TGTGCCAGCAGTGTCACAGGGGTAGGTGAAAAACTGTTTTTT
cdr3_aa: CASSVTGVGEKLFF

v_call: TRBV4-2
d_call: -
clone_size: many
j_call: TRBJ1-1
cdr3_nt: TGTGCCAGCAGCCAATCGCAGGATCGCACTGAAGCTTTCTTT
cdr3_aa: CASSQSQDRTEAFF

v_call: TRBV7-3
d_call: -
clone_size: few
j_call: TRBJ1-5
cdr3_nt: TGTGCCTACGAGGGGGGGGTTCAGCCCCAGCATTTT
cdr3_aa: CAYEGGVQPQHF

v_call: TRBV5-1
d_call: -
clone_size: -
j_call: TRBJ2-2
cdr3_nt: TGCGCCAGCAGCCCTTCAGGGTTAACCGGGGAGCTGTTTTTT
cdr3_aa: CASSPSGLTGELFF

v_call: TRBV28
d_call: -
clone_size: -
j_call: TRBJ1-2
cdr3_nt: TGTGCCATCAAGGGGGAGGGGAGGGCTTATGGCTACACCTTC
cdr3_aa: CAIKGEGRAYGYTF

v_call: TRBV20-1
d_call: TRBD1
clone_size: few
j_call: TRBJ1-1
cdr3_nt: TGCAGTGCTTATACCCGGGACAGGGAAAGCACTGAAGCTTTCTTT
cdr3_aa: CSAYTRDRESTEAFF

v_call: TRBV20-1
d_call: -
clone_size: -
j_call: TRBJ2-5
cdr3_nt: TGCAGTGCTAGAGTCCCAAGGGGGGGAGGCGAGACCCAGTACTTC
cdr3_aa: CSARVPRGGGETQYF

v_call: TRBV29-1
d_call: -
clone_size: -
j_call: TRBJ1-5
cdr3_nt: TGCAGCTCATTGTCAGGCCCAAATCAGCCCCAGCATTTT
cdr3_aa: CSSLSGPNQPQHF

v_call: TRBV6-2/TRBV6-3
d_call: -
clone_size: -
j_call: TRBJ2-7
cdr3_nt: TGTGCCAGCCATACTAGCCGCTCCTACGAGCAGTACTTC
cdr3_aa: CASHTSRSYEQYF